This T cell receptor (beta chain) appears in the sequencing data of a study of blood T cell repertoires in COVID-19. Study-level background: The United States, Italy and Spain supplied acute and convalescent COVID-19 samples. T cells, B-cell-depleted T cells, or PBMCs provided the cDNA or gDNA that served as material.

The CDR3 has 15 residues. Germline V gene lookup returns CDR1 SGHTA and CDR2 FQGNSA. Trimming left V 4 bases short and J 6 bases short, with 18 bases between. This table comes from immunoSEQ multiplex PCR, and its TCRdb copy is limited to in-frame clones, with some not included. The table shows 77,000 or so clones, with about 85% occurring only once. This clonotype was sampled from a man of 80 years or more with acute or convalescent COVID-19. The chain combines TRBV7-2 with TRBJ1-1, with a possible D match to TRBD1 (6 bases). What was sequenced was peripheral blood. CDR3 protein: CASSWGSGGAAEAFF. The CDR3 nucleotides read TGTGCCAGCAGCTGGGGCAGCGGGGGGGCTGCTGAAGCTTTCTTT.